This T cell receptor beta chain is from a study of blood T cell repertoires in COVID-19. In the study overall: Sources were T cells, B-cell-depleted T cells, or PBMCs; the material itself was cDNA or gDNA.

Germline V gene sequence: CDR1 LNHNV, CDR2 YYDKDF (reference sequence). The junction had 6 bases not matched to a gene; V was cut back by 5 bases and J by 4 bases. The CDR3 runs 15 residues. Sequencing was performed with immunoSEQ multiplex PCR; in TCRdb, only in-frame clones are kept and a portion is missing. The sample shows approximately 360,000 clones, 80% to 90% of them seen only once. Sequenced input: peripheral blood. The receptor's source is a man between 35 and 55 years old with acute or convalescent COVID-19. The genes are TRBV15 and TRBJ2-5; TRBD2 agrees at 11 bases. DNA for the CDR3: TGTGCCACCAGCGGACTCCTAGCGGGGGGAGAGACCCAGTACTTC. Its translation: CATSGLLAGGETQYF. Combining the CDR3 with reference TRBV15 and TRBJ2-5 gives the whole variable domain DAMVIQNPRYQVTQFGKPVTLSCSQTLNHNVMYWYQQKSSQAPKLLFHYYDKDFNNEADTPDNFQSRRPNTSFCFLDIRSPGLGDTAMYLCATSGLLAGGETQYFGPGTRLLVL.